Presented here are 19 T cell receptor beta chains from one specimen sequenced in a study of post-analysis software for immune sequencing data. These receptors are not linked to any known antigen. The authors incorporated unique molecular identifiers into the TCR beta cDNA libraries. Using its own MiXCR run on the PCR reads, TCRdb lists one record per CDR3 protein. The sample has about 200,000 distinct CDR3 sequences; approximately 29% are singletons. General study points: TRBV5-6, TRBV5-1 and TRBV20-1 belonged to a set of roughly five TRBV segments that were more frequent in patients than controls.

The sequencing input was blood. The receptors here all came from a girl aged 2-17 years with multiple sclerosis.

V usage is TRBV5-4 and J usage is TRBJ2-3; 12 nucleotides align to TRBD2. V was clipped by 2 bases and J by 1 base; unmatched bases: 8. CDR1 is SGHNT, CDR2 YYREEE, per germline (reference sequence). The CDR3 covers 18 residues. CDR3 in amino acids: CASSLQNLAGGRTDTQYF. For the CDR3, the DNA is TGTGCCAGCAGCTTACAAAATCTAGCGGGGGGGCGCACAGATACGCAGTATTTT.

The J gene is TRBJ2-7, the V gene TRBV7-2; perhaps TRBD1 as D (7 bases). Trimming shortened V by 1 base and J by 0 bases, and 10 bases separated the two germline ends. The CDR3 extends over 15 amino acids. Germline V gives CDR1 SGHTA, CDR2 FQGNSA. CDR3 in amino acids: CASSLGGTDSYEQYF. The CDR3 DNA reads as TGTGCCAGCAGCTTAGGCGGGACAGACTCCTACGAGCAGTACTTC.

On this clonotype: A much bigger clone sits one base away, suggesting this may be a read error. The chain employs TRBV20-1 and TRBJ2-7; a possible D gene is TRBD1 (6 bases). Trimming shortened V by 3 bases and J by 7 bases, and 13 bases separated the two germline ends. This CDR3 is built from 12 residues. Germline lookup yields CDR1 DFQATT and CDR2 SNEGSKA (reference sequence). CDR3 sequence: CSASLDRSEQYF. CDR3 bases: TGCAGTGCTAGTCTAGACAGGTCGGAGCAGTACTTC.

This clonotype has only a few counts. The V and J genes are TRBV14 and TRBJ2-5, with D tentatively TRBD1 or TRBD2 (5 bases each). The CDR3 is 13 amino acids. V lost 1 base, J lost 4 bases, and 7 bases lay in between. CDR1 and CDR2 from the germline V gene are SGHDN and FVKESK. Here the CDR3 DNA reads TGTGCCAGCAGCCAAGTGGGGACAGAGACCCAGTACTTC. This encodes CASSQVGTETQYF. Complete variable domain (other parts from reference TRBV14 and TRBJ2-5): EAGVTQFPSHSVIEKGQTVTLRCDPISGHDNLYWYRRVMGKEIKFLLHFVKESKQDESGMPNNRFLAERTGGTYSTLKVQPAELEDSGVYFCASSQVGTETQYFGPGTRLLVL.

This clonotype was counted many times. V usage is TRBV27 and J usage is TRBJ2-5; weak D call: TRBD1 (6 bases). Trimming removed 0 bases from V and 2 bases from J, with 7 bases in between. Germline V CDR1 and CDR2: MNHEY, SMNVEV (reference sequence). The CDR3 runs 14 residues. This chain's CDR3 is CASSLSGQQETQYF. The CDR3, as DNA: TGTGCCAGCAGTTTATCGGGACAACAAGAGACCCAGTACTTC.

Only a few counts were recorded for this clonotype. V is TRBV5-1 and J is TRBJ1-1, with D uncertain. Per the germline V gene, CDR1 is SGHRS and CDR2 is YFSETQ. V shed 0 bases and J shed 0 bases, with 6 bases lying between them. CDR3 length equals 14 residues. CDR3 region: CASSLDYLNTEAFF. CDR3 in DNA: TGCGCCAGCAGCTTGGATTACCTGAACACTGAAGCTTTCTTT.

This clonotype was seen many times. The chain carries TRBV7-9 and TRBJ2-3; 11 bases are shared with TRBD2. The CDR3 totals 16 residues. V trimming: 5 bases; J trimming: 5 bases; junction bases outside the gene matches: 9. Germline V gene data show CDR1 as SEHNR and CDR2 as FQNEAQ (reference sequence). The CDR3 sequence is CASSPDSGRAVDTQYF. The CDR3 DNA sequence: TGTGCCAGCAGCCCCGATAGCGGGAGGGCAGTAGATACGCAGTATTTT. Based on the CDR3 plus reference TRBV7-9 and TRBJ2-3, the full variable domain is DTGVSQNPRHKITKRGQNVTFRCDPISEHNRLYWYRQTLGQGPEFLTYFQNEAQLEKSRLLSDRFSAERPKGSFSTLEIQRTEQGDSAMYLCASSPDSGRAVDTQYFGPGTRLTVL.

Comments on this clonotype: It may be a read error: a sequence one base away is much more abundant. This chain uses TRBV29-1 with TRBJ1-2; D remains unclear. CDR1 is SQVTM and CDR2 is ANQGSEA in the germline V gene. This CDR3 is 14 amino acids long. Deletions cut 3 bases from V and 4 bases from J, with 15 bases between. Written as DNA, the CDR3 is TGCAGCGTTGACGGAAGAGGAGAGGGCTATGGCTACACCTTC. Translated, it gives CSVDGRGEGYGYTF.

This clonotype was seen repeatedly, ten times or more. J is TRBJ2-7 and V is TRBV12-3 or TRBV12-4; TRBD1 or TRBD2 may be the D gene (5 bases each). This CDR3 has 12 residues. V lost 6 bases and J 6 bases, leaving 12 bases between the germline ends. The CDR3 region is CASSPSGREQYF. The CDR3 DNA follows: TGTGCCAGCAGCCCGTCGGGACGCGAGCAGTACTTC.

The V and J genes are TRBV27 and TRBJ1-2; D unclear. The germline V and J ends were trimmed by 2 bases and 10 bases, with 14 bases remaining between them. This CDR3 contains 13 residues. Germline loops: CDR1 MNHEY, CDR2 SMNVEV (reference sequence). CDR3 nucleotides: TGTGCCAGCAGTTTAAAGGGCTACAGTGCCTACACCTTC. Its translation: CASSLKGYSAYTF.

V gene TRBV4-1 combines with J gene TRBJ1-1, with unresolved D. Trimming shortened V by 4 bases and J by 0 bases, and 12 bases separated the two germline ends. The CDR3 has 15 residues. Germline CDR1 MGHRA, CDR2 YSYEKL. CDR3 amino acids: CASSPRPSMNTEAFF. The CDR3 region has the DNA TGCGCCAGCAGCCCCCGCCCCTCGATGAACACTGAAGCTTTCTTT.

This clonotype appeared many times. The chain has TRBV12-3 or TRBV12-4 and TRBJ2-5; the match to TRBD2 covers 10 bases. The length of the CDR3 is 15 residues. J was trimmed by 1 base and V by 6 bases; bases with no gene match: 5. Here the CDR3 reads CASSQRTSGQETQYF. The CDR3 DNA reads TGTGCCAGCAGCCAACGGACTAGCGGCCAAGAGACCCAGTACTTC.

In regard to this clonotype: This may be a read error: a much more frequent sequence differs by one nucleotide. J is TRBJ2-7 and V is TRBV3-1; D remains unclear. The V end was cut by 2 bases, the J end by 2 bases, with 10 bases between. The CDR3 runs to 14 residues. CDR1 is LGHDT, CDR2 YNNKEL, per germline (reference sequence). The CDR3 region is CASSQLGAPYEQYF. The CDR3 DNA reads as TGTGCCAGCAGCCAACTCGGAGCTCCCTACGAGCAGTACTTC.

Only a few counts were recorded for this clonotype. The chain joins TRBV3-1 to TRBJ1-6, with a weak D call TRBD1 (6 bases). Germline V gene data show CDR1 as LGHDT and CDR2 as YNNKEL (reference sequence). The V end was cut by 4 bases, the J end by 6 bases, with 13 bases between. The CDR3 covers 15 residues. The CDR3 is CASSPPTGFNSPLHF. In DNA form, the CDR3 reads TGTGCCAGCAGCCCGCCAACAGGGTTTAATTCACCCCTCCACTTT. Full variable domain (missing parts from reference TRBV3-1 and TRBJ1-6): DTAVSQTPKYLVTQMGNDKSIKCEQNLGHDTMYWYKQDSKKFLKIMFSYNNKELIINETVPNRFSPKSPDKAHLNLHINSLELGDSAVYFCASSPPTGFNSPLHFGNGTRLTVT.

This clonotype was counted at least ten times. This chain connects TRBV10-3 to TRBJ2-1; 7 bases are shared with TRBD2. Per the germline V gene, CDR1 is ENHRY and CDR2 is SYGVKD. V lost 0 bases and J lost 3; bases outside the gene matches: 8. This CDR3 has 17 amino acids. For the CDR3, the DNA is TGTGCCATCAGTGAGTCGAGGGCTAGCGGAGACTACAATGAGCAGTTCTTC. Translating gives CAISESRASGDYNEQFF.

Worth noting for this clonotype: A much larger clone differs by one base, so this may be a read error. The genes are TRBV6-6 and TRBJ2-7; TRBD1 is a possible D gene (6 bases). Germline-derived CDR1 and CDR2 are MNHNY and SVGAGI (reference sequence). The CDR3 totals 14 residues. The CDR3 coding sequence is TGTGCCAACAGTTACTCCGACAGGTCCTACGAGCAGTACTTC. This sequence encodes CANSYSDRSYEQYF.

The table lists this clonotype with many counts. This chain joins TRBV29-1 and TRBJ2-5; 8 bases line up with TRBD1. The CDR3 is 14 amino acids. Germline V gene data show CDR1 as SQVTM and CDR2 as ANQGSEA. The V and J ends lost 5 bases and 5 bases, in that order; junction bases with no gene match: 10. The CDR3 loop is CSVRTGRSRETQYF. The CDR3 coding sequence is TGCAGCGTTCGGACAGGGCGAAGTCGGGAGACCCAGTACTTC.

This clonotype has at least ten counts. The CDR3 sequence is CASSPGPRTGYTF. The CDR3 DNA reads TGTGCCAGCAGCCCGGGACCAAGAACTGGCTACACCTTC. This rearrangement joins TRBV7-2 to TRBJ1-2, with a possible D match to TRBD1 (5 bases). V lost 5 bases to trimming and J lost 7 bases, with 14 bases between them. Germline V gene data show CDR1 as SGHTA and CDR2 as FQGNSA. The CDR3 length is 13 residues. The variable domain in full, completed from reference TRBV7-2 and TRBJ1-2, reads GAGVSQSPSNKVTEKGKDVELRCDPISGHTALYWYRQSLGQGLEFLIYFQGNSAPDKSGLPSDRFSAERTGGSVSTLTIQRTQQEDSAVYLCASSPGPRTGYTFGSGTRLTVV.

This chain uses TRBV6-2 or TRBV6-3 with TRBJ2-7; D is uncertain. The V gene's germline CDR1 is MNHEY and CDR2 SVGEGT. Deletions cut 6 bases from V and 4 bases from J, with 7 bases between. The CDR3 is 11 amino acids. The CDR3 spells CASRWKYEQYF. In DNA, the CDR3 is TGTGCCAGCAGGTGGAAGTACGAGCAGTACTTC.